These 15 T cell receptor beta chains share one sample of origin, sequenced in a study of post-analysis software for immune sequencing data. Carried by the TCR beta cDNA libraries were unique molecular identifiers. TCRdb analysed the PCR reads with MiXCR anew, one entry per CDR3 protein. The data hold 700,000 to 800,000 distinct CDR3 sequences, with around 27% observed a single time. Study outcomes and limitations: Four to six TRBV segments (TRBV5-6, TRBV5-1 and TRBV20-1 among them) occurred more frequently in patients than in controls.

No antigens are known for them. The sample comprised blood. The receptors come from a girl aged 10 to 17 with multiple sclerosis.

The gene calls are TRBV6-2 or TRBV6-3 and TRBJ2-1; 11 nucleotides agree with TRBD1. Trimming cost V 6 bases and J 5 bases; bases outside gene matches: 6. The V gene's germline CDR1 is MNHEY and CDR2 SVGEGT. This CDR3 region has 15 residues. CDR3 DNA sequence: TGTGCCAGCAGACGGGGGACAGGGGGTAACAATGAGCAGTTCTTC. It yields the protein CASRRGTGGNNEQFF.

This clonotype was found a few times. CDR3 sequence: CSARDHGWRTGELFF. The CDR3 bases are TGCAGTGCTAGAGATCACGGGTGGAGGACCGGGGAGCTGTTTTTT. V is TRBV20-1 and J is TRBJ2-2, with D possibly matching TRBD2 (5 bases). Per germline, CDR1 DFQATT and CDR2 SNEGSKA (reference sequence). The CDR3 runs 15 residues. V lost 0 bases, J lost 5 bases, and 13 bases lay in between.

The table lists this clonotype with a few counts. V gene TRBV15 combines with J gene TRBJ1-2, with D maybe TRBD1 (6 bases). Between the trimmed V and J ends, which lost 5 bases and 4 bases, there was a span of 14 bases. CDR3 size: 14 residues. Germline V gives CDR1 LNHNV, CDR2 YYDKDF (reference sequence). The CDR3 DNA reads as TGTGCCACCAGCGTAGGAGGACAGACCTATGGCTACACCTTC. Translation gives CATSVGGQTYGYTF.

V gene TRBV7-2 combines with J gene TRBJ2-1, with D possibly TRBD2 on 6 matching bases. The CDR3 spans 14 residues. CDR1 and CDR2 (germline): SGHTA, FQGNSA. V was pared by 4 bases and J by 2 bases, with 9 bases between. The CDR3 region is CASSSWTTYNEQFF. DNA of the CDR3: TGTGCCAGCAGCTCGTGGACTACCTACAATGAGCAGTTCTTC. Full variable domain (outside the CDR3, taken from reference TRBV7-2 and TRBJ2-1): GAGVSQSPSNKVTEKGKDVELRCDPISGHTALYWYRQSLGQGLEFLIYFQGNSAPDKSGLPSDRFSAERTGGSVSTLTIQRTQQEDSAVYLCASSSWTTYNEQFFGPGTRLTVL.

This clonotype turned up a few times. This chain uses TRBV7-2 with TRBJ2-5; 9 bases agree with TRBD2. The end of the DNA is better explained by TRBJ2-7, so the J call may be wrong. This CDR3 spans 15 amino acids. The germline V gene has CDR1 SGHTA and CDR2 FQGNSA. The CDR3 loop is CASSLRAGGPHEQYF. The CDR3 bases are TGTGCCAGCAGCTTACGAGCGGGAGGCCCCCACGAGCAGTACTTC.

A few counts support this clonotype. The chain couples TRBV28 to TRBJ1-1; 11 bases match TRBD1. The CDR3 covers 16 residues. CDR1 and CDR2 from the germline V gene are MDHEN and SYDVKM. The trim removed 0 bases at V and 2 bases at J, leaving 2 bases unmatched. The CDR3 sequence is CASSLWGTGGNTEAFF. CDR3 nucleotides: TGTGCCAGCAGTTTATGGGGGACAGGGGGAAACACTGAAGCTTTCTTT.

This chain joins TRBV7-2 and TRBJ2-3; 11 bases map to TRBD2. CDR1 is SGHTA, CDR2 FQGNSA, per germline. V shed 3 bases, J shed 5 bases, and the junction held 7 bases outside the gene matches. This CDR3 has 16 residues. CDR3 sequence: CASSFSGGENRDTQYF. As DNA, the CDR3 is TGTGCCAGCAGCTTTAGCGGGGGGGAGAATCGAGATACGCAGTATTTT.

This clonotype came up a few times. The CDR3 DNA follows: TGTGCCAGCAGCTGGGAAGTGGCCCCAACAGATACGCAGTATTTT. Amino acid sequence: CASSWEVAPTDTQYF. V gene TRBV5-5 combines with J gene TRBJ2-3; no definite D call. The CDR3 is made up of 15 amino acids. Trimming removed 3 bases from V and 3 bases from J, with 14 bases in between. The V gene's germline CDR1 is SGHKS and CDR2 YYEKEE (reference sequence).

The CDR3 DNA sequence: TGCAGTGCTAGAGAACCTAGGGCAGGCCAAGAGACCCAGTACTTC. This encodes CSAREPRAGQETQYF. The chain carries TRBV20-1 and TRBJ2-5; D remains unclear. The CDR3 length is 15 residues. Deletions cut 0 bases from V and 1 base from J, with 12 bases between. Germline assignment: CDR1 DFQATT and CDR2 SNEGSKA (reference sequence).

This clonotype was seen only a few times. The chain is built from TRBV12-3 or TRBV12-4 and TRBJ2-5; the D gene could be TRBD1 or TRBD2 (5 bases each). The CDR3 is 13 residues long. The V gene lost 5 bases and the J gene lost 4 bases, with 11 bases spanning the gap. Here the CDR3 reads CASSTDGGETQYF. The CDR3 nucleotides are TGTGCCAGCAGTACGGATGGGGGAGAGACCCAGTACTTC.

This clonotype occurred once. One base away lies a much larger clone, so this may be a sequencing read error. The chain has TRBV3-1 and TRBJ2-5, with D perhaps TRBD2 (5 bases). Per germline, CDR1 LGHDT and CDR2 YNNKEL (reference sequence). The CDR3 spans 13 residues. The CDR3 bases are TGTGCCAGCAGCCAAGGGACTTCAGAGGCCCAGTACTTC. Protein: CASSQGTSEAQYF.

For the CDR3, the DNA is TGTGCCAGCAGCTTAGGCAACAGGGGAACCTACGAGCAGTACTTC. Translating gives CASSLGNRGTYEQYF. The rearrangement links TRBV7-9 to TRBJ2-7; TRBD1 agrees at 7 bases. J lost 2 bases, V lost 1 base, and 5 bases had no gene match. Germline CDR1 is SEHNR and CDR2 is FQNEAQ (reference sequence). The CDR3 is 15 amino acids.

This clonotype was counted a few times. V is TRBV7-2 and J is TRBJ2-7; maybe TRBD2 (6 bases). The CDR3 spans 16 residues. CDR1 SGHTA and CDR2 FQGNSA come from the germline V gene. Trimming left V 1 base short and J 4 bases short, with 17 bases between. The CDR3 loop is CASSLVGGDGWYEQYF. For the CDR3, the DNA is TGTGCCAGCAGCTTAGTTGGAGGGGATGGGTGGTACGAGCAGTACTTC.

This clonotype showed up just a few times. This chain connects TRBV20-1 to TRBJ1-2; 7 nucleotides agree with TRBD1. CDR1 is DFQATT and CDR2 is SNEGSKA in the germline V gene (reference sequence). Trimming at V came to 5 bases and at J to 7 bases, leaving 10 bases not matched to a gene. This CDR3 has 13 amino acids. The CDR3 DNA reads as TGCAGTGCTTCCGGACAGGAACTTAGTGGCTACACCTTC. This encodes CSASGQELSGYTF.

The gene calls are TRBV6-4 and TRBJ2-1, with TRBD2 matching over 12 bases. J lost 8 bases, V lost 4 bases, and 9 bases had no gene match. The CDR3 covers 16 residues. Germline V gene sequence: CDR1 MRHNA, CDR2 SNTAGT. CDR3 sequence: CASSATRTSGVDEQFF. The CDR3 bases are TGTGCCAGCAGTGCCACTCGGACTAGCGGGGTCGATGAGCAGTTCTTC.